This T cell receptor beta chain was captured in a study of T cell responses to AZD1222 COVID-19 vaccine. Repertoires were generated with immunoSEQ multiplex PCR, while TCRdb's copy carries only in-frame clones and drops some. This sample has around 190,000 clones, with more than 85% found just once. In regard to this clone: Its antigen is undetermined.

Broader study findings: Among vaccine-associated CD4 TCRs, coverage spanned spike, with dominance at 160-218 and 743-854. White British ancestry dominated among donors, who included more females, and clonal diversity was possibly underestimated. Elevations in Spike-specific TCR breadth and depth followed administration of two AZD1222 doses.

Germline CDR1 is MNHEY and CDR2 is SVGEGT. This CDR3 is 14 amino acids long. Trimming took off 4 bases at V and 5 bases at J, with 12 bases between the two ends. Sample: peripheral blood, taken 28 days after the second AZD1222 dose. This rearrangement joins TRBV6-2 or TRBV6-3 to TRBJ1-5, with D perhaps matching TRBD1 (6 bases). The receptor's source is an adult who received the AZD1222 COVID-19 vaccine. The CDR3 DNA reads TGTGCCAGCAGTTTAGGGGGAACCCATCAGCCCCAGCATTTT. Encoded protein: CASSLGGTHQPQHF.